This T cell receptor (beta chain) is drawn from a study of T cell repertoires in cytomegalovirus infection. Study results and limitations: Carriers of CMV plus the relevant HLA were identified by cumulative public TCR beta family frequency. HLA-C-restricted CMV-specific TCR beta clonotypes prevailed in the ex vivo response.

With regard to this clonotype: Its matching antigen is unknown. This may be a read error: a much more frequent sequence differs by one nucleotide.

TCRdb reprocessed the reads via MiXCR and lists one record per CDR3 protein. The table records 750,000 to 900,000 distinct CDR3 sequences, almost 30% of them present only once. The specimen was cultured CD8+ T cells from PBMCs, collected from culture after CMV antigen stimulation. The sequence was obtained from a human donor in good health (CMV status not recorded). Some clones in this sample may be carry-over from other donors' samples.

In DNA, the CDR3 is TGTGCCGGCACCCCCTCTGGGGCCAACGTCCTGACTTTC. Translation: CAGTPSGANVLTF. V is TRBV7-2 and J is TRBJ2-6, with D unresolved. CDR1 is SGHTA, CDR2 FQGNSA, per germline. The V gene lost 11 bases and the J gene lost 0 bases, with 8 bases spanning the gap. The CDR3 loop spans 13 amino acids.